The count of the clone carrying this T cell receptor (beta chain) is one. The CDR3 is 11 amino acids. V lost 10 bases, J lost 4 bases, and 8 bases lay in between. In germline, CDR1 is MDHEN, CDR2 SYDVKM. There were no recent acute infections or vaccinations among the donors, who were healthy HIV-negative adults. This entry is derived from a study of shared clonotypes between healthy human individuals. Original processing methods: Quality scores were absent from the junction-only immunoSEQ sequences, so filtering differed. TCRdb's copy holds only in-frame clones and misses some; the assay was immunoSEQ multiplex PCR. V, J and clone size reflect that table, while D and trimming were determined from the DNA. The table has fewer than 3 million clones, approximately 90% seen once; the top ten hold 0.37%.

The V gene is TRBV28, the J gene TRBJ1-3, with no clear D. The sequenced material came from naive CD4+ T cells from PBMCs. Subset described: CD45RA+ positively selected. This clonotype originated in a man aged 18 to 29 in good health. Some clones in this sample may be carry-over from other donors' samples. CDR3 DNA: TGTGCCACCCACGGGGGAAACACCATATATTTT. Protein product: CATHGGNTIYF.